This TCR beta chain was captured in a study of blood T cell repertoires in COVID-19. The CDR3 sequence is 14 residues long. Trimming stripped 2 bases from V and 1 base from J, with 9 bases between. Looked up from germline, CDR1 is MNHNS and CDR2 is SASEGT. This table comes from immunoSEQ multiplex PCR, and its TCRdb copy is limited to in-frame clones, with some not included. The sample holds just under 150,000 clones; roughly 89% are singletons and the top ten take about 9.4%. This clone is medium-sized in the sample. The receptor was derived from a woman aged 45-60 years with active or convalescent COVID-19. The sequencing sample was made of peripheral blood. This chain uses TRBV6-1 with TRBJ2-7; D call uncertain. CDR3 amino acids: CASSETHNSYEQYF. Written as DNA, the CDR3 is TGTGCCAGCAGTGAAACGCACAATTCCTACGAGCAGTACTTC.